Following are 2 T cell receptor beta chains from one sample sequenced in a study of blood T cells in healthy people across ages. Then a second PCR, running roughly 7 to 11 cycles, was carried out with a sample-barcoded 5' primer and a J-beta primer mix. One entry per CDR3 protein, called by TCRdb with MiXCR from the 5' RACE reads. The table lists around 280,000 distinct CDR3 sequences, 25% to 30% of them singletons. Specimen: blood. These receptors came from a woman in her sixties or seventies in good health.

This clonotype was observed a few times. This sequence joins TRBV6-6 and TRBJ2-1, with D perhaps matching TRBD1 (6 bases). Germline V gene lookup returns CDR1 MNHNY and CDR2 SVGAGI (reference sequence). CDR3 length: 12 amino acids. Deletions cut 7 bases from V and 6 bases from J, with 10 bases between. The CDR3 loop is CASTGVGNEQFF. The CDR3 nucleotides read TGTGCCAGCACAGGGGTTGGCAATGAGCAGTTCTTC.

This chain connects TRBV3-1 to TRBJ1-5, with a weak D call TRBD1 (5 bases). Trimming removed 5 bases from V and 7 bases from J, with 15 bases in between. Germline V CDR1 and CDR2: LGHDT, YNNKEL (reference sequence). The CDR3 consists of 14 residues. CDR3 nucleotide sequence: TGTGCCAGCAGCTTCGGAGGGGTTAGCCAGCCCCAGCATTTT. This translates into CASSFGGVSQPQHF.